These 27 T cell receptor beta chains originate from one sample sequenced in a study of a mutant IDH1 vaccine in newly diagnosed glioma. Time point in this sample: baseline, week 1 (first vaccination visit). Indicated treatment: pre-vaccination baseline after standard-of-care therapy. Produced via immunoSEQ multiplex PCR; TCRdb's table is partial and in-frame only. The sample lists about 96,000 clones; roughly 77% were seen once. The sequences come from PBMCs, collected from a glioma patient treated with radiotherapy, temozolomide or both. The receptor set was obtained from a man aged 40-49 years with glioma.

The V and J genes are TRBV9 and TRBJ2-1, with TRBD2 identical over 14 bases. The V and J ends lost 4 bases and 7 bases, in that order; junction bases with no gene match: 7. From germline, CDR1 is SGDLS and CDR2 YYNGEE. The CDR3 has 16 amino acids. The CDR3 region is CASSQGLAGARNEQFF. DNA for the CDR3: TGTGCCAGCAGCCAGGGACTAGCGGGAGCTCGGAATGAGCAGTTCTTC.

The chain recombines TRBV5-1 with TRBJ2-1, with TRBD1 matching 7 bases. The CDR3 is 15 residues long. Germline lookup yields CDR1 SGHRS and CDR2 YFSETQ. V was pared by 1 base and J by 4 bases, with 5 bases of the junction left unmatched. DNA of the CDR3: TGCGCCAGCAGCTTGTCGACAGGGACATACAATGAGCAGTTCTTC. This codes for CASSLSTGTYNEQFF.

In nucleotides, the CDR3 is TGTGCCAGCAGTTTACAGGGGGCGTCGGCCGGGGAGCTGTTTTTT. As protein: CASSLQGASAGELFF. The chain employs TRBV27 and TRBJ2-2; TRBD1 aligns across 8 bases. The CDR3 length is 15 residues. Looked up from germline, CDR1 is MNHEY and CDR2 is SMNVEV (reference sequence). V gave up 2 bases and J gave up 6 bases; unmatched junction bases: 5.

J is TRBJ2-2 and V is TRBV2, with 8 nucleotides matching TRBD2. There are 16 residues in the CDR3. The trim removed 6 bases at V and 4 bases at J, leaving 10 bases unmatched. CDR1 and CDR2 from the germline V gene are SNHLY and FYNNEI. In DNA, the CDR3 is TGTGCCAGCAGAGGAGCGGGGGCGCCATTCACCGGGGAGCTGTTTTTT. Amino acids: CASRGAGAPFTGELFF.

The CDR3, as DNA: TGTGCCAGTAGTATAGTTTGGACAGGGGACTACGAGCAGTACTTC. It is translated as CASSIVWTGDYEQYF. This chain uses TRBV19 with TRBJ2-7; 9 bases match TRBD1. Germline CDR1 and CDR2: LNHDA and SQIVND (reference sequence). With V trimmed by 1 base and J by 3 bases, 4 bases remained unmatched. This CDR3 comprises 15 residues.

CDR3 nucleotide sequence: TGTGCCAGCAGTTTACCGGGAGGCGAGCAGTACTTC. Translating gives CASSLPGGEQYF. The J gene is TRBJ2-7, the V gene TRBV27, with 7 bases aligning to TRBD2. Germline CDR1 MNHEY, CDR2 SMNVEV (reference sequence). Unmatched junction bases numbered 1, after V lost 2 bases and J lost 6 bases. This CDR3 spans 12 amino acids.

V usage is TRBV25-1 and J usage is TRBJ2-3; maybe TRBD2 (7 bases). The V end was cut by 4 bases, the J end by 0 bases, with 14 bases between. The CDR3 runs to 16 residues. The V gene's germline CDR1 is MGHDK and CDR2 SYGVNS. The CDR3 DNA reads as TGTGCCAGCAGTGTTTCGGCGGGGGCGAGCACAGATACGCAGTATTTT. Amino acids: CASSVSAGASTDTQYF.

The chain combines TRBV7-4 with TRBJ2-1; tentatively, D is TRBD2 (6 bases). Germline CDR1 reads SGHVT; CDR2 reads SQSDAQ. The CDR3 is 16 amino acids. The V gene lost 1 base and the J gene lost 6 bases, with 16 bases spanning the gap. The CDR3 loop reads CASSLVGETRPNEQFF. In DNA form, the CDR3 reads TGTGCCAGCAGCTTAGTCGGTGAGACTAGGCCCAATGAGCAGTTCTTC. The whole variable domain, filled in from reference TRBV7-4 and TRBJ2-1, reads GAGVSQSPRYKVAKRGRDVALRCDSISGHVTLYWYRQTLGQGSEVLTYSQSDAQRDKSGRPSGRFSAERPERSVSTLKIQRTEQGDSAVYLCASSLVGETRPNEQFFGPGTRLTVL.

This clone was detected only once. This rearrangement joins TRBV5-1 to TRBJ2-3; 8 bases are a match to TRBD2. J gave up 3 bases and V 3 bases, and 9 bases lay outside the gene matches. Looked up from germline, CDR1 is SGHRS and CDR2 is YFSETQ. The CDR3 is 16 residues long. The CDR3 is CASSSVAGRRTDTQYF. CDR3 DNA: TGCGCCAGCAGCTCGGTAGCGGGACGGAGGACAGATACGCAGTATTTT.

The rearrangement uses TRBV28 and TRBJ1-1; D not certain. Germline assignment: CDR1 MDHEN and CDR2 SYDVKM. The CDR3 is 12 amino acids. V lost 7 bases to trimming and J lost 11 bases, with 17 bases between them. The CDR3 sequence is CASNRWPFGAFF. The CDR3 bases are TGTGCCAGCAACCGGTGGCCCTTTGGGGCTTTCTTT. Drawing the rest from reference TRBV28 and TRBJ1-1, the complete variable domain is DVKVTQSSRYLVKRTGEKVFLECVQDMDHENMFWYRQDPGLGLRLIYFSYDVKMKEKGDIPEGYSVSREKKERFSLILESASTNQTSMYLCASNRWPFGAFFGQGTRLTVV.

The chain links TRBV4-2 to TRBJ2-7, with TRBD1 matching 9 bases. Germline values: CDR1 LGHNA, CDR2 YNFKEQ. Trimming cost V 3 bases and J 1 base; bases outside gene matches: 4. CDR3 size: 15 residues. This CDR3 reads CASSHRDRASYEQYF. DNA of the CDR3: TGTGCCAGCAGCCACCGGGACAGGGCATCCTACGAGCAGTACTTC.

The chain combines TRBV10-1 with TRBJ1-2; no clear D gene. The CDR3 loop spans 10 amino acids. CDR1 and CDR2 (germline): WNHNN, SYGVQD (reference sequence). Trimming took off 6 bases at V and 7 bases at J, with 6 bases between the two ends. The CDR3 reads CASRGGGYTF. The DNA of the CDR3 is TGCGCCAGCAGGGGTGGTGGCTACACCTTC.

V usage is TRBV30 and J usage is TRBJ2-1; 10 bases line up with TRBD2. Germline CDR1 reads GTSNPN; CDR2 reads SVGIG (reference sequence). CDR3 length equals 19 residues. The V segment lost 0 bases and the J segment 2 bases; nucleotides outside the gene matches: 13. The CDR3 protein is CAWSVQRGGRKSTYNEQFF. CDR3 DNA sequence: TGTGCCTGGAGTGTACAGCGGGGGGGCCGGAAGTCGACCTACAATGAGCAGTTCTTC.

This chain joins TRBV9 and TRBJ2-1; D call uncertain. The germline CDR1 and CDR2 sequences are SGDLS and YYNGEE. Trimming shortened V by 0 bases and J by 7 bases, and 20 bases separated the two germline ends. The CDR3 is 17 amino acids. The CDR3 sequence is CASSVAGRQGVDNEQFF. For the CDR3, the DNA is TGTGCCAGCAGCGTAGCCGGGCGCCAAGGAGTAGATAATGAGCAGTTCTTC.

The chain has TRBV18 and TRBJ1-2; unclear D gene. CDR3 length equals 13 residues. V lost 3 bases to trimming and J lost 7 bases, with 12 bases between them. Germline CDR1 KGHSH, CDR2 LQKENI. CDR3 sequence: CASSPGQEGGYTF. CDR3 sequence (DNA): TGTGCCAGCTCACCCGGCCAGGAGGGTGGCTACACCTTC.

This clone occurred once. Here the CDR3 reads CASSQTTATDTQYF. CDR3 bases: TGTGCCAGCAGCCAGACGACGGCCACAGATACGCAGTATTTT. The J gene is TRBJ2-3, the V gene TRBV7-9; no reliable D call. CDR3 length: 14 amino acids. The germline V and J ends were trimmed by 5 bases and 2 bases, with 11 bases remaining between them. CDR1 is SEHNR, CDR2 FQNEAQ, per germline (reference sequence).

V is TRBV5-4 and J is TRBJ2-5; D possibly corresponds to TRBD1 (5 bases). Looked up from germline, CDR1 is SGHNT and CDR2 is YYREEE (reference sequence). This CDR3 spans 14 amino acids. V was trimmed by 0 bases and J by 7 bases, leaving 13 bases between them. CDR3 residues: CASSLEQGRGTQYF. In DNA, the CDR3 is TGTGCCAGCAGCTTGGAGCAGGGAAGGGGGACCCAGTACTTC.

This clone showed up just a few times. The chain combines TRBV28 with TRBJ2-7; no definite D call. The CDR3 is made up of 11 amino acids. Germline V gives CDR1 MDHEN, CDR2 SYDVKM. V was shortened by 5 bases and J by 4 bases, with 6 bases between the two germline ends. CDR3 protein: CASSDPYEQYF. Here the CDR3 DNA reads TGTGCCAGCAGTGACCCGTACGAGCAGTACTTC.

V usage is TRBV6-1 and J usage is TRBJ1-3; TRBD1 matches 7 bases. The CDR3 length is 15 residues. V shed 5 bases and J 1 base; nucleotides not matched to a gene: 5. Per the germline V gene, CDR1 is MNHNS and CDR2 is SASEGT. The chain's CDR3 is CASSPPGQSGNTIYF. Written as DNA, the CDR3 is TGTGCCAGCAGTCCGCCGGGACAGTCTGGAAACACCATATATTTT.

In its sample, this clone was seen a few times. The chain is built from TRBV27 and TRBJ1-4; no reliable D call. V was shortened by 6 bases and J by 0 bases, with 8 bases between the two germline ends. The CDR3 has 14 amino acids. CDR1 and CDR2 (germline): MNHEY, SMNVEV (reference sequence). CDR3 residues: CASRPFATNEKLFF. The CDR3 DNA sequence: TGTGCCAGCAGACCTTTTGCAACTAATGAAAAACTGTTTTTT.

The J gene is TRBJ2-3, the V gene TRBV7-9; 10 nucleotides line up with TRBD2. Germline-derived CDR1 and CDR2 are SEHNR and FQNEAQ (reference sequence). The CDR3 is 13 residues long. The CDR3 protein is CATGASGSNTQYF. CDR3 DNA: TGTGCGACAGGGGCTAGCGGGAGCAATACGCAGTATTTT.

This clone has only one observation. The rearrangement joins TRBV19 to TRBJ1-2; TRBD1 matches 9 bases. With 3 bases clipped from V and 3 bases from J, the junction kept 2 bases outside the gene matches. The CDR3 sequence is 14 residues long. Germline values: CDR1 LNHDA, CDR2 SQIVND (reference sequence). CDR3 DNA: TGTGCCAGTAGTATTGACAGGGGGGACTATGGCTACACCTTC. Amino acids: CASSIDRGDYGYTF.

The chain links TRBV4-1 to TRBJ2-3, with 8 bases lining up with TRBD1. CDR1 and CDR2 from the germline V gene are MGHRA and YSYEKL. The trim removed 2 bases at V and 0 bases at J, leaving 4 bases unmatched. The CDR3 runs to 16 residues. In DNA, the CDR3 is TGCGCCAGCAGCCAAACAGGGGGGATTAGCACAGATACGCAGTATTTT. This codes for CASSQTGGISTDTQYF.

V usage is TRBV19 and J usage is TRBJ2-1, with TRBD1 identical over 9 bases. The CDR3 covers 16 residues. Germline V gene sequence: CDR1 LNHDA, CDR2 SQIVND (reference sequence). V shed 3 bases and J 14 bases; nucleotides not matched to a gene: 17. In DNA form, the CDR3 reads TGTGCCAGTAGTATGGCCGGGACAGGGCCGGATTTGGGGGAGTTCTTC. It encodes CASSMAGTGPDLGEFF.

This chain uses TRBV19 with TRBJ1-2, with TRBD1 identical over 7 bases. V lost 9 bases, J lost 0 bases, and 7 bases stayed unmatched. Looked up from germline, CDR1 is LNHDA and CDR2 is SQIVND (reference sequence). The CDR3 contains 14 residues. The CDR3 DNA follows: TGTGCCAGGATATGGGACAGCCCTAACTATGGCTACACCTTC. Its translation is CARIWDSPNYGYTF.

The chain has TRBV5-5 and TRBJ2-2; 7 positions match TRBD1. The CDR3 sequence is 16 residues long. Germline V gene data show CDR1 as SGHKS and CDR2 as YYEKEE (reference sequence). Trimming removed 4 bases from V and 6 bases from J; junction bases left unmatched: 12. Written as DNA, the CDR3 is TGTGCCAGCAGCCCTGAGACAGGGTTTATTTCCGGGGAGCTGTTTTTT. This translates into CASSPETGFISGELFF.

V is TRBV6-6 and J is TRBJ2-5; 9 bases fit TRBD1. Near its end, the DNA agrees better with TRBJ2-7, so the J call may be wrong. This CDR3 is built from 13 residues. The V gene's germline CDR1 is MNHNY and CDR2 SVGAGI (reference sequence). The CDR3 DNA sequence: TGTGCCAGTTCCGGGACAGGGTCCTACGAGCAGTACTTC. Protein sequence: CASSGTGSYEQYF.